This T cell receptor beta chain comes out of a study of T-cell memory formation after mild COVID-19. UMIs and sample barcodes were carried by the TCR alpha and TCR beta cDNA libraries that 5'RACE produced using constant-segment primers. Each CDR3 protein gets one entry after TCRdb re-called the 5' RACE reads with MiXCR. The profile shows under 300,000 distinct CDR3 sequences, roughly a tenth of them singletons. This clonotype appeared a few times. Its antigen is as yet unknown. V dropped 6 bases and J dropped 3; count of bases not matched to a gene: 5. CDR1 SGHTA and CDR2 FQGNSA come from the germline V gene. The length of the CDR3 is 13 residues. General study results and limits: Shrinking CD4+ clones were chiefly CM and EM; CD8+ ones were chiefly EMRA.

V usage is TRBV7-2 and J usage is TRBJ2-7; 7 bases are a match to TRBD2. Sequenced material: PBMCs or a T cell subset sorted from them (not recorded which). This sequence originates from a man younger than 35 who had mild COVID-19 (a few samples of this study predate the infection). Cell type and time point are not known. The chain's CDR3 is CASRGGDGYEQYF. The DNA for the CDR3 is TGTGCCAGCAGGGGAGGGGACGGCTACGAGCAGTACTTC. Full variable domain (rest looked up from reference TRBV7-2 and TRBJ2-7): GAGVSQSPSNKVTEKGKDVELRCDPISGHTALYWYRQSLGQGLEFLIYFQGNSAPDKSGLPSDRFSAERTGGSVSTLTIQRTQQEDSAVYLCASRGGDGYEQYFGPGTRLTVT.